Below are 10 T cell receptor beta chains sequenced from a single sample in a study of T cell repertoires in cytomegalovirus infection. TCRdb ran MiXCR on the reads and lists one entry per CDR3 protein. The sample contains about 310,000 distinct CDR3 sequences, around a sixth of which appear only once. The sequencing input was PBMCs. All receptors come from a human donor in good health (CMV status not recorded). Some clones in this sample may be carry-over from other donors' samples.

In DNA form, the CDR3 reads TGTGCCAGCAGCTCCTCTAGGGAATTCGAGACCCAGTACTTC. It encodes CASSSSREFETQYF. The rearrangement joins TRBV12-3 or TRBV12-4 to TRBJ2-5; no definite D call. The CDR3 runs 14 residues. V dropped 6 bases and J dropped 5 bases, with 16 bases sitting between them.

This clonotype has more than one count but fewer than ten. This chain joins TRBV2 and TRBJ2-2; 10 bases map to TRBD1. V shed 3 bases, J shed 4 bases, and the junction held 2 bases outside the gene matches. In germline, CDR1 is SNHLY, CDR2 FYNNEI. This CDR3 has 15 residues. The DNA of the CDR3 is TGTGCCAGCAGTGACCGGACAGGGGGCACCGGGGAGCTGTTTTTT. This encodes CASSDRTGGTGELFF.

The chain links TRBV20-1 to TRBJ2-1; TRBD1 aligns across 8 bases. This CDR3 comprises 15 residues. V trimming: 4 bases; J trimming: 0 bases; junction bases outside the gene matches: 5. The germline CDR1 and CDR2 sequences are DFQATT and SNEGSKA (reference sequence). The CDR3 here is CSAKRDRSSYNEQFF. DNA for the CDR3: TGCAGTGCTAAACGGGACAGGTCCTCCTACAATGAGCAGTTCTTC.

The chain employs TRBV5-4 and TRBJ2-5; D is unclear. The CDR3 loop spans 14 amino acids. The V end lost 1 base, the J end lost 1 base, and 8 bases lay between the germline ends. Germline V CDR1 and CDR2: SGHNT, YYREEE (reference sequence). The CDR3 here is CASSLFARQETQYF. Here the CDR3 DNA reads TGTGCCAGCAGCTTGTTTGCACGCCAAGAGACCCAGTACTTC.

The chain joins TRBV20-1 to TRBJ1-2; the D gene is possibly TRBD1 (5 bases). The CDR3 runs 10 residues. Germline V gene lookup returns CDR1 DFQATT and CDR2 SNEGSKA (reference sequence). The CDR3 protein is CSLGDYGYTF. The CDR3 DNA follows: TGCAGCCTGGGGGACTATGGCTACACCTTC.

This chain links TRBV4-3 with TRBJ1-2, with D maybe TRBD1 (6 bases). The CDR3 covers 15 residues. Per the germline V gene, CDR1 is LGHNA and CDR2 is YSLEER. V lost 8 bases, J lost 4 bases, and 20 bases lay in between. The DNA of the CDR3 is TGCGCCAGCTCCCGGGACATCCAGGAACCCTATGGCTACACCTTC. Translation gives CASSRDIQEPYGYTF.

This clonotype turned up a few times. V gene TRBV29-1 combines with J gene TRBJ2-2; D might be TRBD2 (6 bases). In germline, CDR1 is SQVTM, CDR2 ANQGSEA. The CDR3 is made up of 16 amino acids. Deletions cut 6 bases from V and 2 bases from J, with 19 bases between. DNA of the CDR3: TGCAGCGTGACCGGCCTCCGGGACTCCAACACCGGGGAGCTGTTTTTT. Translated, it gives CSVTGLRDSNTGELFF.

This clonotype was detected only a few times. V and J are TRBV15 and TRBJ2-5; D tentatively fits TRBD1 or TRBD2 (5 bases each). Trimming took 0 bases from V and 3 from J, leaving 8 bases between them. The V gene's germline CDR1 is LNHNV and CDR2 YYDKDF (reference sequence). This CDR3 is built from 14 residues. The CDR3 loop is CATSRDRGEETQYF. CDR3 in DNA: TGTGCCACCAGCAGAGATCGAGGGGAAGAGACCCAGTACTTC.

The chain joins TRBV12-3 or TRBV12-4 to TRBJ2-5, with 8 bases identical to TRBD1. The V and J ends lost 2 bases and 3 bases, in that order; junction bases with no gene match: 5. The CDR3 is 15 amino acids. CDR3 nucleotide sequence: TGTGCCAGCAGTTTATCCAACAGGGGGAAAGAGACCCAGTACTTC. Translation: CASSLSNRGKETQYF.

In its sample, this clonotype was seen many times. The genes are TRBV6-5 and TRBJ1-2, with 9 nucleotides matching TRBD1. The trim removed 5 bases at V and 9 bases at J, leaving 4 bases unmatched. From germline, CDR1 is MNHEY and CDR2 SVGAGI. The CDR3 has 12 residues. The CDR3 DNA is TGTGCCAGCAGTCCTGGACAGGGGCGCTACACCTTC. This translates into CASSPGQGRYTF.